These 30 T cell receptor beta chains were all obtained from the same sample, sequenced in a study of CXCR3-negative and CXCR3-positive naive CD8 T cells. Study-wide points: Naive cells positive for CXCR3 carried more hydrophobic TRB CDR3s than CXCR3-negative ones.

The authors prepared UMI-labeled TRB cDNA libraries by 5' RACE. One entry per CDR3 protein, without DNA, is what TCRdb gives after re-calling the 5' RACE reads. This sample's table reports under 90,000 distinct CDR3 sequences. No antigen has been identified for these receptors. The sequenced sample consisted of naive CXCR3+ CD8+ T cells from blood. Subset denoted: CD45RO-CCR7+CD27+CD95- naive CD8+ T cells expressing CXCR3 (TNR3+). The receptors derive from a human donor in good health. Some clones in this sample may be carry-over from other donors' samples.

The chain has TRBV21-1 and TRBJ2-7. TRBV21-1 is designated a pseudogene. There are 12 residues in the CDR3. CDR3 residues: CASSKILYEQYF.

The chain employs TRBV7-2 and TRBJ2-7. The germline CDR1 and CDR2 sequences are SGHTA and FQGNSA. CDR3 size: 14 residues. The CDR3 sequence is CASSLGSFGYEQYF.

V and J are TRBV6-5 and TRBJ1-5; TCRdb gives TRBD1 as the D gene, but with no DNA this cannot be confirmed. This CDR3 has 15 amino acids. The germline CDR1 and CDR2 sequences are MNHEY and SVGAGI. The CDR3 loop is CASSLRQGTQMSQHF.

The chain combines TRBV6-2 or TRBV6-3 with TRBJ2-6; TCRdb gives TRBD1 as the D gene, but with no DNA this cannot be confirmed. The CDR3 is made up of 18 amino acids. CDR1 and CDR2 from the germline V gene are MNHEY and SVGEGT. CDR3 sequence reads: CASSPATGSWAGANVLTF.

The chain has TRBV6-6 and TRBJ1-1; TCRdb names TRBD1, which stays unverified in the absence of DNA. This CDR3 is 15 amino acids long. CDR1 MNHNY and CDR2 SVGAGI come from the germline V gene (reference sequence). The CDR3: CASSYPPEWYTEAFF.

The chain combines TRBV7-9 with TRBJ1-1. This CDR3 has 13 amino acids. Germline values: CDR1 SEHNR, CDR2 FQNEAQ (reference sequence). The CDR3 here is CASSFGGSTEAFF.

CDR3 region: CSAVNGAGEQYF. The rearrangement uses TRBV29-1 and TRBJ2-7; with no DNA, the TCRdb D assignment of TRBD1 cannot be verified. In germline, CDR1 is SQVTM, CDR2 ANQGSEA. This CDR3 spans 12 amino acids.

This chain connects TRBV28 to TRBJ1-6. CDR3 size: 13 residues. Germline loops: CDR1 MDHEN, CDR2 SYDVKM. The CDR3 is CASSSGGLEPLHF.

V and J are TRBV5-6 and TRBJ2-2; TCRdb indicates TRBD2, and absent DNA this call remains unverified. CDR1 and CDR2 from the germline V gene are SGHDT and YYEEEE. The CDR3 runs to 14 residues. This chain's CDR3 is CASSLVGHTGELFF.

The chain has TRBV10-3 and TRBJ2-7; the TCRdb call, TRBD2, lacks DNA for checking. The germline V gene encodes CDR1 ENHRY and CDR2 SYGVKD. The CDR3 length is 13 residues. CDR3 sequence: CAIRRLEGYEQYF.

This chain joins TRBV7-9 and TRBJ1-2. Germline V gene data show CDR1 as SEHNR and CDR2 as FQNEAQ (reference sequence). This CDR3 has 14 amino acids. Here the CDR3 reads CASSQTEDNYGYTF. The full variable domain, with the rest looked up from reference TRBV7-9 and TRBJ1-2, is DTGVSQNPRHKITKRGQNVTFRCDPISEHNRLYWYRQTLGQGPEFLTYFQNEAQLEKSRLLSDRFSAERPKGSFSTLEIQRTEQGDSAMYLCASSQTEDNYGYTFGSGTRLTVV.

The V and J genes are TRBV29-1 and TRBJ1-1; the D call of TRBD1 rests on TCRdb alone, since no DNA is present to check it. Looked up from germline, CDR1 is SQVTM and CDR2 is ANQGSEA. The CDR3 has 14 residues. CDR3 sequence reads: CSAPGGDRNTEAFF. The full variable domain, completed using reference TRBV29-1 and TRBJ1-1, is SAVISQKPSRDICQRGTSLTIQCQVDSQVTMMFWYRQQPGQSLTLIATANQGSEATYESGFVIDKFPISRPNLTFSTLTVSNMSPEDSSIYLCSAPGGDRNTEAFFGQGTRLTVV.

The chain couples TRBV15 to TRBJ2-7; TCRdb's D gene call, TRBD1, goes unchecked for lack of DNA. The CDR3 extends over 14 amino acids. Germline V gives CDR1 LNHNV, CDR2 YYDKDF (reference sequence). CDR3 sequence reads: CATSRPGQAYEQYF.

Here the CDR3 reads CASSPRDILAKNIQYF. The V call is TRBV23-1, the J call TRBJ2-4; no DNA is available, so the TRBD1 call from TCRdb remains unchecked. TRBV23-1 is an ORF for which the function is uncertain. This CDR3 is 16 amino acids long.

This rearrangement joins TRBV20-1 to TRBJ1-5. The CDR3 is 15 residues long. Germline CDR1 DFQATT, CDR2 SNEGSKA (reference sequence). CDR3: CSASSGPPGIQPQHF.

The CDR3 loop is CSARPLTYGAYNSPLHF. The chain couples TRBV20-1 to TRBJ1-6; TCRdb picks TRBD1, but there is no DNA to check that call. Germline V gene sequence: CDR1 DFQATT, CDR2 SNEGSKA (reference sequence). This CDR3 has 17 residues.

The CDR3 loop is CSATQGSANQPHHF. The chain recombines TRBV29-1 with TRBJ1-5; TCRdb picks TRBD1, but there is no DNA to check that call. Per the germline V gene, CDR1 is SQVTM and CDR2 is ANQGSEA. This CDR3 comprises 14 residues.

This rearrangement joins TRBV11-3 to TRBJ2-3; the D call from TCRdb, TRBD1, cannot be confirmed without DNA. CDR3 length: 16 amino acids. Germline lookup yields CDR1 SGHNT and CDR2 YENEEA. The CDR3 spells CASSSGRTEDQDTQYF. The variable domain in full, completed from reference TRBV11-3 and TRBJ2-3, reads EAGVVQSPRYKIIEKKQPVAFWCNPISGHNTLYWYLQNLGQGPELLIRYENEEAVDDSQLPKDRFSAERLKGVDSTLKIQPAELGDSAVYLCASSSGRTEDQDTQYFGPGTRLTVL.

This sequence joins TRBV9 and TRBJ2-4; TCRdb indicates TRBD2, and absent DNA this call remains unverified. Germline CDR1 and CDR2: SGDLS and YYNGEE. This CDR3 is built from 16 residues. The CDR3 protein is CASSPRTSLAKNIKYF.

The chain's CDR3 is CSLRTKTGELFF. The V gene is TRBV29-1, the J gene TRBJ2-2; the TCRdb call, TRBD1, lacks DNA for checking. This CDR3 contains 12 residues. Germline V lookup: CDR1 SQVTM, CDR2 ANQGSEA.

The chain couples TRBV7-8 to TRBJ2-1; TCRdb proposes TRBD1, but this gene call is untestable without DNA. In germline, CDR1 is SGHVS, CDR2 FQNEAQ. This CDR3 is built from 13 residues. The CDR3 sequence: CASRDRDPREQFF.

The CDR3 spells CASSKNLRVGTSTEAFF. The J gene is TRBJ1-1, the V gene TRBV21-1. TRBV21-1 corresponds to a pseudogene. This CDR3 is 17 amino acids long.

V and J are TRBV12-3 or TRBV12-4 and TRBJ1-6; TCRdb reports TRBD1, a call that lacks DNA to check it against. This CDR3 has 18 amino acids. The chain's CDR3 is CASSFTTGAGSYNSPLHF.

The V gene is TRBV6-5, the J gene TRBJ1-1; checking the TCRdb D call of TRBD1 is not possible without DNA. The CDR3 has 18 amino acids. Germline V gene lookup returns CDR1 MNHEY and CDR2 SVGAGI. CDR3 residues: CASSYRSPGTGGNTEAFF.

The chain couples TRBV5-1 to TRBJ2-7; the TRBD1 assignment by TCRdb is unverifiable without DNA. CDR1 is SGHRS and CDR2 is YFSETQ in the germline V gene. CDR3 length equals 15 residues. This CDR3 reads CASSPEGGFGYEQYF.

This chain connects TRBV4-2 to TRBJ2-1; the D call from TCRdb, TRBD2, cannot be confirmed without DNA. Per the germline V gene, CDR1 is LGHNA and CDR2 is YNFKEQ. The CDR3 covers 16 residues. CDR3 region: CASSERTSGDTNEQFF.

This chain's CDR3 is CASSRGQTSYNEQFF. V gene TRBV14 combines with J gene TRBJ2-1; without DNA, the TCRdb call of TRBD1 cannot be checked. The germline CDR1 and CDR2 sequences are SGHDN and FVKESK. The CDR3 extends over 15 amino acids.

The chain is built from TRBV6-5 and TRBJ2-5; TCRdb reports TRBD1, a call that lacks DNA to check it against. Germline CDR1 MNHEY, CDR2 SVGAGI. CDR3 length: 17 residues. This CDR3 is CASSYNSPDRLEGTQYF.

The chain joins TRBV13 to TRBJ2-7; lacking DNA, the TRBD1 call made by TCRdb goes unchecked. Germline lookup yields CDR1 PRHDT and CDR2 FYEKMQ (reference sequence). The CDR3 sequence is 18 residues long. The CDR3 region is CASSTRTVRRASPYEQYF. Full variable domain (missing parts from reference TRBV13 and TRBJ2-7): AAGVIQSPRHLIKEKRETATLKCYPIPRHDTVYWYQQGPGQDPQFLISFYEKMQSDKGSIPDRFSAQQFSDYHSELNMSSLELGDSALYFCASSTRTVRRASPYEQYFGPGTRLTVT.

This chain joins TRBV12-3 or TRBV12-4 and TRBJ2-7; TCRdb reports TRBD1, a call that lacks DNA to check it against. This CDR3 region has 14 residues. CDR3 residues: CASSLGAGAYEQYF.